This T cell receptor (beta chain) was sequenced during a study of blood T cell repertoires in COVID-19. Study at large: The United States, Italy and Spain were the sources of the acute and convalescent COVID-19 samples.

This clone was seen once. The CDR3 totals 16 residues. With 1 base removed from V and 1 base from J, the gap between germline ends came to 10 bases. The germline gives CDR1 LNHNV, CDR2 YYDKDF (reference sequence). Original processing notes: Nucleated cell number was recorded as an estimate derived from reference gene primer amplification. Repertoires were generated with immunoSEQ multiplex PCR, while TCRdb's copy carries only in-frame clones and drops some. The V and J calls and clone size come from that table; D and trimming were worked out from the DNA. The table shows approximately 94,000 clones, with around 88% occurring only once.

What was sequenced was peripheral blood. The V call is TRBV15, the J call TRBJ1-4; no definite D call. The clonotype originates from a human donor in a cohort sampled during active COVID-19. The CDR3 loop reads CATSRGGIRTNEKLFF. DNA of the CDR3: TGTGCCACCAGCAGAGGAGGGATCAGAACTAATGAAAAACTGTTTTTT.